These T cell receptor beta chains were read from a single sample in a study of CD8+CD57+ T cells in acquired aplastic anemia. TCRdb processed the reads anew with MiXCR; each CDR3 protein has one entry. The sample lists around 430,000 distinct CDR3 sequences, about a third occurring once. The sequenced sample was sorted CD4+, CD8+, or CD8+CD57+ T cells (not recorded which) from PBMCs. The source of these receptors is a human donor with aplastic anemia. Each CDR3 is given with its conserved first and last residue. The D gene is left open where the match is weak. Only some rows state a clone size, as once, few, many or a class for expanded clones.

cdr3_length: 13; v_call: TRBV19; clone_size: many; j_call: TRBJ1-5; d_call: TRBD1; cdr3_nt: TGTGCCAGTAGCTCGGACAGGTTGTGGTTCCAGCATTTT; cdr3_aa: CASSSDRLWFQHF
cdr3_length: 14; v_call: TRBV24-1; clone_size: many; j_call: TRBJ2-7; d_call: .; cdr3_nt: TGTGCCACCAGTGATAGCAGGGGCGGATACGAGCAGTACTTC; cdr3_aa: CATSDSRGGYEQYF
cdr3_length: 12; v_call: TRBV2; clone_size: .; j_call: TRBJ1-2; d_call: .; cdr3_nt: TGTGCCAGCACGGCAGGGCTCTATGGCTACACCTTC; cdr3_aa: CASTAGLYGYTF
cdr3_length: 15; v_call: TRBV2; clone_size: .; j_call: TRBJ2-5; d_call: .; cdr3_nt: TGTGCCAGCAGTGAACGCTTGACAGGAGGAGAGACCCAGTACTTC; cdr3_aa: CASSERLTGGETQYF
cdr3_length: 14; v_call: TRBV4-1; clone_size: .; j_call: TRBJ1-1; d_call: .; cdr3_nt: TGCGCCAGCAGCCAAGGGCAGCTCAACACTGAAGCTTTCTTT; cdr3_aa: CASSQGQLNTEAFF
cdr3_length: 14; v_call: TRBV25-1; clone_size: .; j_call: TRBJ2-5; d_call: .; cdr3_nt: TGTGCCAGCAGCGTCGGACACCTCCAAGAGACCCAGTACTTC; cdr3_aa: CASSVGHLQETQYF
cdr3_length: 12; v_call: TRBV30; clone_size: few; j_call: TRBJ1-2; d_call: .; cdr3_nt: TGTGCCTGGAGTGTAGAGGGATATGGCTACACCTTC; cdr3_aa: CAWSVEGYGYTF
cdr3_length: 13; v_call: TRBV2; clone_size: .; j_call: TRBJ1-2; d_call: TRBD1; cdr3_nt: TGTGCCAGCAGTGTAGACAGGGATGCTGGCTACACCTTC; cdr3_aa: CASSVDRDAGYTF
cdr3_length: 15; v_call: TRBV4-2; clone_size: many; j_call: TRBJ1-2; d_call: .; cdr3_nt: TGTGCCAGCAGCCAAGGGCAGGGATCTAACTATGGCTACACCTTC; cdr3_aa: CASSQGQGSNYGYTF
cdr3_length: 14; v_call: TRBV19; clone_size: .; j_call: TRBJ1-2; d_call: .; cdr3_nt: TGTGCCAGTAGTCCCGGTGGGGGCAGCTATGGCTACACCTTC; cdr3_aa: CASSPGGGSYGYTF
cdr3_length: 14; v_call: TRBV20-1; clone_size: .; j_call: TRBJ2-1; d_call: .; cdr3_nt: TGCAGTGCTAGAGGCCGCCTTTACGACGGTGAGCAGTTCTTC; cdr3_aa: CSARGRLYDGEQFF
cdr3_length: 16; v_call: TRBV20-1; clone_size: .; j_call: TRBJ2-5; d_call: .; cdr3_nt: TGCAGTGCTAGTGACCCGGAGGGGTGGTTCCAAGAGACCCAGTACTTC; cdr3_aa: CSASDPEGWFQETQYF
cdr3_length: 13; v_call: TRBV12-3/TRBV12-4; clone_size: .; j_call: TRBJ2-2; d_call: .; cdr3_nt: TGTGCCAGCAGTGCCCGCGTATCGGGGGAGCTGTTTTTT; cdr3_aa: CASSARVSGELFF
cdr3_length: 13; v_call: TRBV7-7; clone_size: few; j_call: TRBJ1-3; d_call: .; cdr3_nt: TGTGCCTGGAAGGCAGGCCCTGGAAACACCATATATTTT; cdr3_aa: CAWKAGPGNTIYF
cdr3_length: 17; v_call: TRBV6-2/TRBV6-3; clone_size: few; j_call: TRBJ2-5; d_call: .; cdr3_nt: TGTGCCAGCAGTTACGGAAGATTCGGCGGGGACCAAGAGACCCAGTACTTC; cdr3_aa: CASSYGRFGGDQETQYF
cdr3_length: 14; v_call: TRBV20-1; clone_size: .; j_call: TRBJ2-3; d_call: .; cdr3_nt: TGCAGTGCTATATACTATAGCGGCACAGATACGCAGTATTTT; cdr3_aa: CSAIYYSGTDTQYF
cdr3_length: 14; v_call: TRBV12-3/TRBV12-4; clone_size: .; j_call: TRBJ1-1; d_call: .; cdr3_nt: TGTGCCAGCAGTTTAGGGCCAGGAGGAACTGAAGCTTTCTTT; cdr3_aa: CASSLGPGGTEAFF
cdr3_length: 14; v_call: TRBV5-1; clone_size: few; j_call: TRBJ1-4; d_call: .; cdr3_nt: TGCGCCAGCAGTAGAGGGGAGGTAGGAGAAAAACTGTTTTTT; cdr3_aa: CASSRGEVGEKLFF
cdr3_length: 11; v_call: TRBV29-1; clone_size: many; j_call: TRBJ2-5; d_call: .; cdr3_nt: TGCAGCGTAAGACTGCAAGAGACCCAGTACTTC; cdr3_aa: CSVRLQETQYF
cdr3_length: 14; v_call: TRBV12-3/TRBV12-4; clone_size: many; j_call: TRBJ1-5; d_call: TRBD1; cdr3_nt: TGTGCCAGCGCTGGGACAGGGATCGATCAGCCCCAGCATTTT; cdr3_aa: CASAGTGIDQPQHF
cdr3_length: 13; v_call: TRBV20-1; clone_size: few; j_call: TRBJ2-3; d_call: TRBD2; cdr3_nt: TGCAGTGGAACCGGACTAGCCACAGATACGCAGTATTTT; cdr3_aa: CSGTGLATDTQYF
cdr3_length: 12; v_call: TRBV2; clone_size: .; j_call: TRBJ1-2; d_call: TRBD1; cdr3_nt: TGTGCCAGCATGTCAGGGGGTACTGGAAACACCTTC; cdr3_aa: CASMSGGTGNTF
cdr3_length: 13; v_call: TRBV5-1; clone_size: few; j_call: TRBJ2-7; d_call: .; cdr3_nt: TGCGCCAGCAGCTTGGACGGGAGATACGAGCAGTACTTC; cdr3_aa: CASSLDGRYEQYF
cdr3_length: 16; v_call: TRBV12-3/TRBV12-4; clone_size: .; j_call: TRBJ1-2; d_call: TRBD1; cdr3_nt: TGTGCCAGCAGTTCCCACGAATCGGGACAGGGAAGGGGCTACACCTTC; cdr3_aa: CASSSHESGQGRGYTF
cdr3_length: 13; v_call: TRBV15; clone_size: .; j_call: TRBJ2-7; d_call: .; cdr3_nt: TGTGCCACCAGCAGAGATCGCAGCTACGAGCAGTACTTC; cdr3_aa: CATSRDRSYEQYF
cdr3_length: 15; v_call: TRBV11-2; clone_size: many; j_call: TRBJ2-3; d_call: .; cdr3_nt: TGTGCCAGCAGCCGGCGGAGGACTAGCACAGATACGCAGTATTTT; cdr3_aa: CASSRRRTSTDTQYF
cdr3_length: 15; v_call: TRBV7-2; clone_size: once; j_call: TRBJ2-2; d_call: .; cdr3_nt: TGTGCCAGCAGCCCGGGACTCAGGGAATACGGGGAGCTGTTTTTT; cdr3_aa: CASSPGLREYGELFF
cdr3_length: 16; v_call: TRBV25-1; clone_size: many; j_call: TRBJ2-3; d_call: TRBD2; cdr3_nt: TGTGCCAGCAGTGATCTTGGGAGGGGCCCCACAGATACGCAGTATTTT; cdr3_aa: CASSDLGRGPTDTQYF
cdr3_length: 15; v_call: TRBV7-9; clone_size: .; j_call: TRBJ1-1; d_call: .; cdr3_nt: TGTGCCAGCAGCCAAGCCTTATTAGGGGGACGGGAAGCTTTCTTT; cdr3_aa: CASSQALLGGREAFF
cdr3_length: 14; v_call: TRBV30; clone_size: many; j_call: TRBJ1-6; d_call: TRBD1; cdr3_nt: TGTGCCTGGAGTGTGGGACAGGGGGCTTCACCCCTCCACTTT; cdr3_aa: CAWSVGQGASPLHF
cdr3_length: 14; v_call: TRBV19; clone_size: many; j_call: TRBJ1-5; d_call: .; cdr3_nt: TGTGCCAGTCACCAGGGTTATGGCAATCAGCCCCAGCATTTT; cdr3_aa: CASHQGYGNQPQHF
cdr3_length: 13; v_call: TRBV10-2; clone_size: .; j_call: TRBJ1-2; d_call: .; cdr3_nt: TGCGCCAGCAGTGACGGCCTCAGCGATGGCTACACCTTC; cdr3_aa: CASSDGLSDGYTF
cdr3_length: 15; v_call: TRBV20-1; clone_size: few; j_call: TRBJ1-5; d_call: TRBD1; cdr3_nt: TGCAGTGGCTTGCCTCAAACAGGGGGCGGCCAGCCCCAGCATTTT; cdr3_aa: CSGLPQTGGGQPQHF
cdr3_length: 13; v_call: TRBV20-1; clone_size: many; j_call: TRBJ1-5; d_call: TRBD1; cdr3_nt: TGCAGTGCTCAACAGGGGCGGGATCAGCCCCAGCATTTT; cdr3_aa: CSAQQGRDQPQHF
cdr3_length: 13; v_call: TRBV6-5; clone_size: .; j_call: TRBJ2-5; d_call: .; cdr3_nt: TGTGCCAGCAGTTACGTACCCCGGGAGACCCAGTACTTC; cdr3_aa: CASSYVPRETQYF
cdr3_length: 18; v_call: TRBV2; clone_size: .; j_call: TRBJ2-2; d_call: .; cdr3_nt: TGTGCCAGCAGTGAAGCTCACCTTCCGGGGAGCGAACACCGGGGAGCTGTTTTT; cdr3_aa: CASSEAHLPGSEHRGAVF
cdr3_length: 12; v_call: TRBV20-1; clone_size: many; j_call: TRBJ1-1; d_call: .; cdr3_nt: TGCAGTGCTAGAGATGGGAACACTGAAGCTTTCTTT; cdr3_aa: CSARDGNTEAFF
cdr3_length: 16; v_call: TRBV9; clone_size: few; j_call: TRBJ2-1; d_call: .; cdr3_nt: TGTGCCAGCAGCCGGGGACTTAGCGGAGATTACAATGAGCGGTTCTTC; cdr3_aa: CASSRGLSGDYNERFF
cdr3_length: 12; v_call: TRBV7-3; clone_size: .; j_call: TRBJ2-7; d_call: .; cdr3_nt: TGTGCCAGCTCACAAAACAGGGACGAGCAGTACTTC; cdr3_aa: CASSQNRDEQYF
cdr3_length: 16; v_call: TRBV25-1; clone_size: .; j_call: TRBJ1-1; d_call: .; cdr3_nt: TGTGCCAGCAGCTTGACCGGGCCTTCCGTAGGCACTGAAGCTTTCTTT; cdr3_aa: CASSLTGPSVGTEAFF
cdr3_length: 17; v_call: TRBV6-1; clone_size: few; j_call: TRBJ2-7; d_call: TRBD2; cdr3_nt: TGTGCCAGCAGTCCGGCCGTGACTAGCGGGAGCTCCTACGAGCAGTACTTC; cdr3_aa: CASSPAVTSGSSYEQYF
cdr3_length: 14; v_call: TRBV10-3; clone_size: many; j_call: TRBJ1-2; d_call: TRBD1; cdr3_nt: TGTGCCATCAGTGACCGGGACAGGGGCTATGGCTACACCTTC; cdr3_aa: CAISDRDRGYGYTF
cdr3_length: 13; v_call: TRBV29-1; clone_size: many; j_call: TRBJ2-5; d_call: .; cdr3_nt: TGCAGCGCCGGATTAAAGGGGGGAGAGACCCAGTACTTC; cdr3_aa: CSAGLKGGETQYF
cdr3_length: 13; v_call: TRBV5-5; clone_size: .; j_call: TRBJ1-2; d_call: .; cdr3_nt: TGTGCCAGCAGCTTGGCTTCCGGGGATGGCTACACCTTC; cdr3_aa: CASSLASGDGYTF
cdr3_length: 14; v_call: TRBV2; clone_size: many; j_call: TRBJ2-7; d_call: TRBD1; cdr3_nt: TGTGCCAGCTCGACCGGGACAGGGGGGGTCGAGCAGTACTTC; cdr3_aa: CASSTGTGGVEQYF
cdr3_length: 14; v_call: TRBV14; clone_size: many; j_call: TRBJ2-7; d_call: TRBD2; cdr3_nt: TGTGCCAGCAGCCATGGACTAGCGGGAGGAAGGCAGTACTTC; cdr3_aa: CASSHGLAGGRQYF
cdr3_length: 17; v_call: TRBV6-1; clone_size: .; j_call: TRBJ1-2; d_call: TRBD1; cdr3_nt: TGTGCCAGCAGTCCCCGGGACAGGGGTGGGCCTAACTATGGCTACACCTTC; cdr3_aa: CASSPRDRGGPNYGYTF
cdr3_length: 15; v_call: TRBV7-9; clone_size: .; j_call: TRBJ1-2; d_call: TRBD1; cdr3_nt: TGTGCCAGCAGCATCGGCAGGGGGAGCGACTATGGCTACACCTTC; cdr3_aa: CASSIGRGSDYGYTF
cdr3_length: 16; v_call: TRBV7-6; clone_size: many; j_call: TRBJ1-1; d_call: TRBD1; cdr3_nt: TGTGCCAGCAGCTTAGGGACAGGATACATGAACACTGAAGCTTTCTTT; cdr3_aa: CASSLGTGYMNTEAFF
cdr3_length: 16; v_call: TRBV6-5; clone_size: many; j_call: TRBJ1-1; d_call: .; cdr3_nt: TGTGCCAGCAGTTACAACCCGGCAGCGCTGAACACTGAAGCTTTCTTT; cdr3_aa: CASSYNPAALNTEAFF
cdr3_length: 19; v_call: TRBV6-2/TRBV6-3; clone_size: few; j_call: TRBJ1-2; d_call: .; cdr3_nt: TGTGCCAGCAGTTACCTTTACCGGGCCGGGACGGGTTCTAACTATGGCTACACCTTC; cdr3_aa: CASSYLYRAGTGSNYGYTF
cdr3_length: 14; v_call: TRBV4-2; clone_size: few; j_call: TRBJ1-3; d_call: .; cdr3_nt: TGTGCCAGCAGCCAAACAGGAGTTGGAAACACCATATATTTT; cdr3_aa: CASSQTGVGNTIYF
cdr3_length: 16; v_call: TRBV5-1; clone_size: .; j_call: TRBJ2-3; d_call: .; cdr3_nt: TGCGCCAGCAGTCAAAGGTCTCCAGGGAACACAGATACGCAGTATTTT; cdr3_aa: CASSQRSPGNTDTQYF